Sequencing of this T cell receptor (beta chain) was carried out in a study of molecular identifiers for immune sequencing clone quantification. Study conclusions and caveats: Because of identical TCR molecules sharing a barcode, sizes of highly expanded clones could be underestimated.

This clonotype has at least ten counts. Its antigen is unidentified. TCRdb fed the PCR reads into MiXCR, producing one record per CDR3 protein. The sample lists approximately 10,000 distinct CDR3 sequences; roughly 18% were seen once. Naive CD8 libraries came from around 20,000 to 990,000 sorted cells with 10%, 30% or 50% RNA. For naive CD8 T cells, sorting used the CD8+CD4-CCR7+CD45RA+ phenotype. The CDR3 length is 14 residues. Deletions cut 2 bases from V and 7 bases from J, with 15 bases between. CDR1 and CDR2 from the germline V gene are MNHEY and SMNVEV (reference sequence). The sample comprised naive CD8+ T cells from blood, with Jurkat cell RNA spiked in. Subset of the sample: FACS-sorted CD8+CD4-CCR7+CD45RA+ naive T cells. The rearrangement joins TRBV27 to TRBJ2-7; the D gene is possibly TRBD2 (6 bases). The receptor's source is a human donor in good health. Some libraries in this study had Jurkat cell RNA spiked in. CDR3 loop: CASSLKGLRREQYF. In DNA, the CDR3 is TGTGCCAGCAGTTTAAAGGGACTTAGGAGGGAGCAGTACTTC.